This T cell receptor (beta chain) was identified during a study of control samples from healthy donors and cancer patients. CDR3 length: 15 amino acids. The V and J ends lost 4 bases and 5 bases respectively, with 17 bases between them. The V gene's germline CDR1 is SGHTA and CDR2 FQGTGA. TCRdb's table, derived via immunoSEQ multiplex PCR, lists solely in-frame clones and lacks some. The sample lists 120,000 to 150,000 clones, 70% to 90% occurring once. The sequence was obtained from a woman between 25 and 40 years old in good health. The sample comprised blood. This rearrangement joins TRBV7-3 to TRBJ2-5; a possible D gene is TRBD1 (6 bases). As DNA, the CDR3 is TGTGCCAGCAGCTCCATAGGGACAAGGGGGGAGACCCAGTACTTC. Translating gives CASSSIGTRGETQYF.